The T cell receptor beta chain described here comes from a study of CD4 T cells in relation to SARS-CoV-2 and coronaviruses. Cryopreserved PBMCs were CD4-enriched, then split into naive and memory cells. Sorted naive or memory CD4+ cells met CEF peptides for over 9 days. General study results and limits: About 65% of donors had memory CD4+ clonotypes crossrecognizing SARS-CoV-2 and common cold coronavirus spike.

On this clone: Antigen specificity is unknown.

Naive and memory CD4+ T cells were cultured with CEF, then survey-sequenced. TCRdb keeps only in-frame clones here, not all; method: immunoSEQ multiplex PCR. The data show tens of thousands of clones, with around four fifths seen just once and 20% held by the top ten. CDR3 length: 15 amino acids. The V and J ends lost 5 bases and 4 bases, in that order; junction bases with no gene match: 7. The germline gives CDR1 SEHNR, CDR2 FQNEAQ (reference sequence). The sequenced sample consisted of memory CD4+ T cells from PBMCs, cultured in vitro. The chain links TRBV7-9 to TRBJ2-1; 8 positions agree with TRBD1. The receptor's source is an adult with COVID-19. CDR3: CASSPRQGPYNEQFF. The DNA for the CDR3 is TGTGCCAGCAGCCCAAGACAGGGGCCATACAATGAGCAGTTCTTC.